These T cell receptor beta chains were read from a single sample in a study of blood T cell repertoires in COVID-19. Produced via immunoSEQ multiplex PCR; TCRdb's table is partial and in-frame only. The table shows around 150,000 clones, with just over 85% occurring only once. Sequencing used peripheral blood. The origin of the receptors is a man aged 60-69 years with acute or convalescent COVID-19. The CDR3 runs from the conserved cysteine through the conserved F or W.

cdr3_aa: CASSPGHKISTDTQYF
j_call: TRBJ2-3
v_call: TRBV5-4

cdr3_aa: CASRGARYGYTF
j_call: TRBJ1-2
v_call: TRBV2

cdr3_aa: CASSIMGGTEAFF
j_call: TRBJ1-1
v_call: TRBV9

cdr3_aa: CASFRTGNTEAFF
j_call: TRBJ1-1
v_call: TRBV28

cdr3_aa: CASSVGSSGNTIYF
j_call: TRBJ1-3
v_call: TRBV9

cdr3_aa: CASSPDRGKYQSPLHF
j_call: TRBJ1-6
v_call: TRBV19

cdr3_aa: CASSRGSGEVHGYTF
j_call: TRBJ1-2
v_call: TRBV3-1/TRBV3-2

cdr3_aa: CASSLAPSDRGSGSPLHF
j_call: TRBJ1-6
v_call: TRBV5-1

cdr3_aa: CASSVAGVAGELFF
j_call: TRBJ2-2
v_call: TRBV25-1

cdr3_aa: CASSSPEWGRTEAFF
j_call: TRBJ1-1
v_call: TRBV5-1

cdr3_aa: CSVEEGQLGYEQYF
j_call: TRBJ2-7
v_call: TRBV29-1

cdr3_aa: CASSFGDSSSRIYGYTF
j_call: TRBJ1-2
v_call: TRBV7-8

cdr3_aa: CASSRRTGEASQYF
j_call: TRBJ2-3
v_call: TRBV9

cdr3_aa: CASSYFREANTIYF
j_call: TRBJ1-3
v_call: TRBV6-5

cdr3_aa: CASSYRRGLNTEAFF
j_call: TRBJ1-1
v_call: TRBV6-5

cdr3_aa: CASSPQGSNQPQHF
j_call: TRBJ1-5
v_call: TRBV5-1

cdr3_aa: CASSSGTSLETQYF
j_call: TRBJ2-5
v_call: TRBV5-1

cdr3_aa: CASSIAQGLGGYTF
j_call: TRBJ1-2
v_call: TRBV19

cdr3_aa: CASSTAVMRGTGELFF
j_call: TRBJ2-2
v_call: TRBV2

cdr3_aa: CASSSGTSVHNEQFF
j_call: TRBJ2-1
v_call: TRBV5-5

cdr3_aa: CASSKAQASYEQYF
j_call: TRBJ2-7
v_call: TRBV27

cdr3_aa: CASSWTGNSPLHF
j_call: TRBJ1-6
v_call: TRBV5-1

cdr3_aa: CSTMRGWDEKLFF
j_call: TRBJ1-4
v_call: TRBV29-1

cdr3_aa: CATSQDSLNYGYTF
j_call: TRBJ1-2
v_call: TRBV15

cdr3_aa: CASLQGMDTEAFF
j_call: TRBJ1-1
v_call: TRBV2

cdr3_aa: CASSFIGNTIYF
j_call: TRBJ1-3
v_call: TRBV7-2

cdr3_aa: CASSIEEGPGELFF
j_call: TRBJ2-2
v_call: TRBV19

cdr3_aa: CASSVAADRGQETQYF
j_call: TRBJ2-5
v_call: TRBV9

cdr3_aa: CASSLGRDYGYTF
j_call: TRBJ1-2
v_call: TRBV7-8

cdr3_aa: CASSHHGQGAYYGYTF
j_call: TRBJ1-2
v_call: TRBV3-1/TRBV3-2

cdr3_aa: CASSLVGISYEQYF
j_call: TRBJ2-7
v_call: TRBV28

cdr3_aa: CASSPRGSGAEAFF
j_call: TRBJ1-1
v_call: TRBV9

cdr3_aa: CAWSVSFPGNEQFF
j_call: TRBJ2-1
v_call: TRBV30

cdr3_aa: CASTGHSYEQYF
j_call: TRBJ2-7
v_call: TRBV2

cdr3_aa: CASSRAGENIQYF
j_call: TRBJ2-4
v_call: TRBV6-5

cdr3_aa: CASSAGGGSPLHF
j_call: TRBJ1-6
v_call: TRBV9

cdr3_aa: CASSQRGLGQGYNEQFF
j_call: TRBJ2-1
v_call: TRBV7-6

cdr3_aa: CASSMGLQGIGELFF
j_call: TRBJ2-2
v_call: TRBV19